The 17 T cell receptor beta chains below were found in one sample sequenced in a study of OX40 agonist ivuxolimab in advanced cancers. TCRdb's table, derived via immunoSEQ multiplex PCR, lists solely in-frame clones and lacks some. The sample has 72,000 or so clones; approximately 86% are singletons. The sequencing here drew on CD4+ or CD8+ T cells sorted from blood, taken in a trial of the OX40 agonist ivuxolimab. The receptors come from an adult with an advanced solid tumor such as melanoma, head and neck, liver or kidney cancer.

This clone came up a few times. This rearrangement joins TRBV14 to TRBJ2-1; 11 positions match TRBD2. After removal of 2 bases from V and 4 bases from J, the junction contained 16 bases not matched to a gene. The CDR3 spans 20 residues. Germline loops: CDR1 SGHDN, CDR2 FVKESK. CDR3 DNA: TGTGCCAGCAGCCAAAGGTTAGGGCTAGCGGGAGGTAGTTCATACAATGAGCAGTTCTTC. Its translation: CASSQRLGLAGGSSYNEQFF.

V is TRBV5-1 and J is TRBJ2-7; TRBD1 matches at 9 bases. The CDR3 is 14 residues long. V lost 2 bases to trimming and J lost 4 bases; unmatched junction nucleotides: 4. Per the germline V gene, CDR1 is SGHRS and CDR2 is YFSETQ. The CDR3: CASSFADRGYEQYF. CDR3 in DNA: TGCGCCAGCAGCTTTGCGGACAGGGGATACGAGCAGTACTTC.

This clone came up a few times. This rearrangement joins TRBV27 to TRBJ2-5, with 7 bases that match TRBD2. Germline CDR1 MNHEY, CDR2 SMNVEV (reference sequence). CDR3 length equals 17 residues. Trimming removed 5 bases from V and 4 bases from J; junction bases left unmatched: 16. CDR3 DNA sequence: TGTGCCAGCAGTCCCCATTGGTGGGAGGGCCTAGGAGAGACCCAGTACTTC. It specifies CASSPHWWEGLGETQYF.

The J gene is TRBJ2-2, the V gene TRBV5-4, with D perhaps matching TRBD1 (6 bases). V was cut by 0 bases and J by 4 bases, with 10 bases left in between. The germline gives CDR1 SGHNT, CDR2 YYREEE (reference sequence). The CDR3 runs to 15 residues. The CDR3 nucleotides are TGTGCCAGCAGCTTGGTTCAGGGGAGCACCGGGGAGCTGTTTTTT. Residues: CASSLVQGSTGELFF.

The rearrangement joins TRBV15 to TRBJ2-2; possibly TRBD1 for D (5 bases). The CDR3 is 15 amino acids. Trimming took off 4 bases at V and 3 bases at J, with 12 bases between the two ends. Germline CDR1 is LNHNV and CDR2 is YYDKDF (reference sequence). In DNA, the CDR3 is TGTGCCACCAGCATGGTAGGCAGGGACACCGGGGAGCTGTTTTTT. It yields the protein CATSMVGRDTGELFF.

This clone was picked up one time. This chain joins TRBV6-5 and TRBJ2-7; a weak D match, TRBD1 (5 bases). Germline V CDR1 and CDR2: MNHEY, SVGAGI. This CDR3 region has 16 residues. Trimming took 0 bases from V and 0 from J, leaving 12 bases between them. Here the CDR3 DNA reads TGTGCCAGCAGTTACTCAGGGCAGGGTAGCTCCTACGAGCAGTACTTC. Amino acids: CASSYSGQGSSYEQYF.

The V gene is TRBV7-9, the J gene TRBJ2-3, with 9 positions matching TRBD2. The junction had 11 bases not matched to a gene; V was cut back by 4 bases and J by 3 bases. Germline lookup yields CDR1 SEHNR and CDR2 FQNEAQ (reference sequence). This CDR3 has 17 amino acids. CDR3: CASSSLVWTSATDTQYF. For the CDR3, the DNA is TGTGCCAGCAGCTCACTAGTTTGGACTAGCGCGACAGATACGCAGTATTTT. The whole variable domain, filled in from reference TRBV7-9 and TRBJ2-3, reads DTGVSQNPRHKITKRGQNVTFRCDPISEHNRLYWYRQTLGQGPEFLTYFQNEAQLEKSRLLSDRFSAERPKGSFSTLEIQRTEQGDSAMYLCASSSLVWTSATDTQYFGPGTRLTVL.

The chain links TRBV7-2 to TRBJ1-4; tentatively, D is TRBD1 (6 bases). CDR1 SGHTA and CDR2 FQGNSA come from the germline V gene. CDR3 length: 17 residues. The ends were cut back, 5 bases at V and 4 bases at J, with 20 bases in the middle. CDR3 residues: CASSRKIQGPGNEKLFF. CDR3 DNA sequence: TGTGCCAGCAGCCGGAAGATTCAGGGGCCCGGTAATGAAAAACTGTTTTTT.

V gene TRBV6-5 combines with J gene TRBJ1-2, with 8 bases identical to TRBD1. In germline, CDR1 is MNHEY, CDR2 SVGAGI. V lost 3 bases and J lost 4; bases outside the gene matches: 7. CDR3 length equals 15 residues. The CDR3 nucleotides are TGTGCCAGCAGTTATTCCGGGACAGGAGCCTATGGCTACACCTTC. Translating gives CASSYSGTGAYGYTF.

On this clone itself: One end of the junction varies from germline; a read error may be responsible. The chain links TRBV7-7 to TRBJ1-5, with a possible D match to TRBD1 (5 bases). The germline V gene encodes CDR1 SSHAT and CDR2 FNYEAQ (reference sequence). This CDR3 region has 13 residues. The CDR3 nucleotides read TGTGCTAGCAGCTCAGGGTTGGATCAGCCCCAGCATTTT. Translated, it gives CASSSGLDQPQHF.

V is TRBV2 and J is TRBJ2-1, with D perhaps matching TRBD2 (6 bases). Germline values: CDR1 SNHLY, CDR2 FYNNEI. The CDR3 contains 13 residues. Trimming took off 6 bases at V and 4 bases at J, with 10 bases between the two ends. CDR3 DNA sequence: TGTGCCAGCAGGATAGCGGAGTACAATGAGCAGTTCTTC. Amino acids: CASRIAEYNEQFF.

The gene calls are TRBV4-1 and TRBJ2-3; weak D call: TRBD1 (5 bases). This CDR3 has 14 residues. Trimming pared 4 bases from V and 1 base from J, leaving 9 bases between. The V gene's germline CDR1 is MGHRA and CDR2 YSYEKL. The CDR3 region has the DNA TGCGCCAGCAGCCTGACAGACCGCACAGATACGCAGTATTTT. Protein sequence: CASSLTDRTDTQYF.

The V and J genes are TRBV5-1 and TRBJ2-7, with 8 positions matching TRBD1. J was trimmed by 6 bases and V by 4 bases; bases with no gene match: 6. The length of the CDR3 is 13 residues. Germline V gives CDR1 SGHRS, CDR2 YFSETQ. CDR3: CASSLGQGTEQYF. The CDR3 DNA is TGCGCCAGCAGCCTAGGACAGGGTACCGAGCAGTACTTC.

DNA for the CDR3: TGCGCCAGCAGCTCGGGCACGGACACTTACACAGATACGCAGTATTTT. Amino acids: CASSSGTDTYTDTQYF. J is TRBJ2-3 and V is TRBV5-1; a weak D match, TRBD1 (5 bases). V was pared by 3 bases and J by 2 bases, with 16 bases between. Per germline, CDR1 SGHRS and CDR2 YFSETQ. This CDR3 spans 16 amino acids.

This clone has just a few counts. The chain joins TRBV28 to TRBJ1-2, with TRBD1 identical over 7 bases. V was pared by 6 bases and J by 4 bases, with 5 bases of the junction left unmatched. The CDR3 extends over 13 amino acids. CDR1 and CDR2 from the germline V gene are MDHEN and SYDVKM. The CDR3 nucleotides are TGTGCCAGCAGCACGACAGGGTCCTATGGCTACACCTTC. It codes for CASSTTGSYGYTF.

This clone was picked up a small number of times. The J gene is TRBJ2-3, the V gene TRBV7-2; 9 bases agree with TRBD2. Germline-derived CDR1 and CDR2 are SGHTA and FQGNSA. J lost 1 base, V lost 5 bases, and 13 bases had no gene match. The CDR3 sequence is 18 residues long. The chain's CDR3 is CASSRSSGGPVGTDTQYF. DNA for the CDR3: TGTGCCAGCAGCAGGAGTAGCGGGGGCCCGGTGGGCACAGATACGCAGTATTTT.

The chain combines TRBV7-2 with TRBJ2-5; no firm D call. The CDR3 is 12 amino acids. Germline CDR1 and CDR2: SGHTA and FQGNSA. Trimming cost V 3 bases and J 2 bases, with 4 bases left between them. This CDR3 reads CASSFPQETQYF. The CDR3 coding sequence is TGTGCCAGCAGCTTCCCACAAGAGACCCAGTACTTC.